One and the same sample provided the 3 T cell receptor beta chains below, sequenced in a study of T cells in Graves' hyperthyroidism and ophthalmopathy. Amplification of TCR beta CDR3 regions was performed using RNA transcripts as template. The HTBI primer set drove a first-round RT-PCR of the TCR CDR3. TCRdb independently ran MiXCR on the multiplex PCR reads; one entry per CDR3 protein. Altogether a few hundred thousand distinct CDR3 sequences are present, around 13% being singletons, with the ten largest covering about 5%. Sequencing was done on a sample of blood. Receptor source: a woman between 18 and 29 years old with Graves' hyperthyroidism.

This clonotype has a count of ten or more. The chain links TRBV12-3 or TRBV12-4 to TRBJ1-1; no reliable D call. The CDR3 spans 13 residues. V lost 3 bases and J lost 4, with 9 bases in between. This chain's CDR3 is CASSFSVGTEAFF. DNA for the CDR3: TGTGCCAGCAGTTTCAGCGTGGGCACTGAAGCTTTCTTT.

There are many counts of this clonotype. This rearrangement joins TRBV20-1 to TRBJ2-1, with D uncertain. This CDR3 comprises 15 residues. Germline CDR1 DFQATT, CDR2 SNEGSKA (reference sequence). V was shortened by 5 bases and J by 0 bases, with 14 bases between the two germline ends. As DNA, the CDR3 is TGCAGTGCTCGATTAGCCGATAGCTCCTACAATGAGCAGTTCTTC. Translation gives CSARLADSSYNEQFF.

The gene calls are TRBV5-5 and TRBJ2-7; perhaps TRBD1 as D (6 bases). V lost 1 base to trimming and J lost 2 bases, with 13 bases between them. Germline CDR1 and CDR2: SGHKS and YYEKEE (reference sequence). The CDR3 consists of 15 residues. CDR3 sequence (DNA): TGTGCCAGCAGCTTGAGGGGTTGGGACACCTACGAGCAGTACTTC. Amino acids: CASSLRGWDTYEQYF. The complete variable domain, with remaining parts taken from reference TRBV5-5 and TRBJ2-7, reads DAGVTQSPTHLIKTRGQQVTLRCSPISGHKSVSWYQQVLGQGPQFIFQYYEKEERGRGNFPDRFSARQFPNYSSELNVNALLLGDSALYLCASSLRGWDTYEQYFGPGTRLTVT.